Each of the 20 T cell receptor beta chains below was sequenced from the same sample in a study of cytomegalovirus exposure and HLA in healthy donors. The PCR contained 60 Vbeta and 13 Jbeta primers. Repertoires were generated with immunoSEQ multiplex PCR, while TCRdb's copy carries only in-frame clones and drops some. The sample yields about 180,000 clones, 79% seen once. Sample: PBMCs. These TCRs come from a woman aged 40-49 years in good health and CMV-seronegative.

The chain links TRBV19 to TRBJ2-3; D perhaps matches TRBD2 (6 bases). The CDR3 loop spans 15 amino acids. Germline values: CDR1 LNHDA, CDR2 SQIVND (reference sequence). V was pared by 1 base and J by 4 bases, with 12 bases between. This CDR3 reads CASSIADRESDTQYF. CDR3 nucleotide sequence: TGTGCCAGTAGTATAGCTGACCGGGAGTCAGATACGCAGTATTTT.

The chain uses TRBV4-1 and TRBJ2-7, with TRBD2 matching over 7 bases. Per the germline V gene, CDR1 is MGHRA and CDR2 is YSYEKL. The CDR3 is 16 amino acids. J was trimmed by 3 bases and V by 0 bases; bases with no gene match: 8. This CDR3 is CASSQDPPGEGYEQYF. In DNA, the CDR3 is TGCGCCAGCAGCCAAGACCCCCCTGGGGAGGGCTACGAGCAGTACTTC.

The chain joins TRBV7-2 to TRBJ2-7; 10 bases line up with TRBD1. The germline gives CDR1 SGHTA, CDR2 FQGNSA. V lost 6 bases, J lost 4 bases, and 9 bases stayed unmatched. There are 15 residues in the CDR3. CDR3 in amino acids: CASRRSGTGAYEQYF. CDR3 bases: TGTGCCAGCAGAAGATCCGGGACAGGGGCGTACGAGCAGTACTTC.

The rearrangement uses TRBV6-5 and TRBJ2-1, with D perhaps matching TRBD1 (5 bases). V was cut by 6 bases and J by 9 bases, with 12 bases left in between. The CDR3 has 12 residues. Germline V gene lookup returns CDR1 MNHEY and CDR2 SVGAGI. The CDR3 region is CASSTQGIEQFF. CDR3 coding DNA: TGTGCCAGCAGCACTCAGGGTATTGAGCAGTTCTTC.

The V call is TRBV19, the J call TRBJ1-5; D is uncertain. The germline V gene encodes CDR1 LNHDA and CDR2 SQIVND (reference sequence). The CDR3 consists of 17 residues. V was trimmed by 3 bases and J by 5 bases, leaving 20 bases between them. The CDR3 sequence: CASSILASRLDYQPQHF. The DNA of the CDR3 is TGTGCCAGTAGTATTCTGGCCAGTAGGCTAGATTATCAGCCCCAGCATTTT.

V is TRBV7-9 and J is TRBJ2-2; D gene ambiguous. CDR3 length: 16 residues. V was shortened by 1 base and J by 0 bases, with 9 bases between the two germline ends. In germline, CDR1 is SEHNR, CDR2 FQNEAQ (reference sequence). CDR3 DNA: TGTGCCAGCAGCTTAGTTCCAGGTCCGAACACCGGGGAGCTGTTTTTT. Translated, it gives CASSLVPGPNTGELFF.

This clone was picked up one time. The DNA for the CDR3 is TGTGCCAGCAACCCTCAGAATGGGAGCTCCTATAATTCACCCCTCCACTTT. Amino acids: CASNPQNGSSYNSPLHF. The chain couples TRBV5-6 to TRBJ1-6, with unresolved D. Germline-derived CDR1 and CDR2 are SGHDT and YYEEEE. The CDR3 is 17 amino acids. The ends were cut back, 6 bases at V and 0 bases at J, with 16 bases in the middle.

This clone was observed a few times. CDR3 nucleotides: TGTGCCAGCACTCCGGGACAGTCTAGCGGCTACACCTTC. As protein: CASTPGQSSGYTF. V and J are TRBV2 and TRBJ1-2; 7 bases fit TRBD1. With 7 bases clipped from V and 8 bases from J, the junction kept 10 bases outside the gene matches. The CDR3 consists of 13 residues. Germline-derived CDR1 and CDR2 are SNHLY and FYNNEI.

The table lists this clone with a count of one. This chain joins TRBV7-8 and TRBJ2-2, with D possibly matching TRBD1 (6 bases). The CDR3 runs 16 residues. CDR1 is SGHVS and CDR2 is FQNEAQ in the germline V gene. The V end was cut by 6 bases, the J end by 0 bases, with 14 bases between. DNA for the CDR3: TGTGCCAGCAGTCGACACGGGGACACGAACACCGGGGAGCTGTTTTTT. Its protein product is CASSRHGDTNTGELFF.

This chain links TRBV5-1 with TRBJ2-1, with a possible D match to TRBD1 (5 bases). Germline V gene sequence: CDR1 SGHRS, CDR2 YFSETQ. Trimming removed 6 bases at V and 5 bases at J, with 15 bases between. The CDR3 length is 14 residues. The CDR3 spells CASTSREGNNEQFF. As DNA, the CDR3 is TGCGCCAGCACCTCCAGGGAAGGGAACAATGAGCAGTTCTTC.

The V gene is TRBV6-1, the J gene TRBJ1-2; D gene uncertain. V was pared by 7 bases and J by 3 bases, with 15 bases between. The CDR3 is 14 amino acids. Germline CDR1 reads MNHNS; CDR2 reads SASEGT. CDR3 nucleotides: TGTGCCAGCAAAGACACCCGGGGTTACTATGGCTACACCTTC. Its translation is CASKDTRGYYGYTF.

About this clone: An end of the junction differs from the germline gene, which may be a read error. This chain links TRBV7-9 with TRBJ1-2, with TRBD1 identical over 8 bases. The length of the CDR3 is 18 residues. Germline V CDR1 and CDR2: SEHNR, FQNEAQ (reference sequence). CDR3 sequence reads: CSSSLTPGEGQGIYGYTF. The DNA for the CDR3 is TGTTCCAGCAGCTTAACGCCCGGGGAAGGACAGGGAATATATGGCTACACCTTC.

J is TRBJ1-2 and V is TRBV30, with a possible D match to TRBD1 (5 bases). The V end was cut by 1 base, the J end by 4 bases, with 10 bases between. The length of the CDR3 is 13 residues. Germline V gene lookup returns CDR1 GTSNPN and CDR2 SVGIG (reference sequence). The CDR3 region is CAWSEGQRYGYTF. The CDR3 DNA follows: TGTGCCTGGAGTGAGGGGCAACGCTATGGCTACACCTTC.

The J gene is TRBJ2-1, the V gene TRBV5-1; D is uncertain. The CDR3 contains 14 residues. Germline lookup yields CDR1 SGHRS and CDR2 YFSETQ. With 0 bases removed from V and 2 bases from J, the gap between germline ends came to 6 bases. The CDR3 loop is CASSLDEAYNEQFF. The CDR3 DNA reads TGCGCCAGCAGCTTGGACGAGGCCTACAATGAGCAGTTCTTC.

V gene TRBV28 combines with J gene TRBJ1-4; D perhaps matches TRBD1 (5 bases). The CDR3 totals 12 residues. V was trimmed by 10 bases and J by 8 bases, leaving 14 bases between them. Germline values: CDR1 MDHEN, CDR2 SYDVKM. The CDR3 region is CATRVSVEKLFF. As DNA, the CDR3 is TGTGCCACCAGGGTCAGCGTCGAAAAACTGTTTTTT.

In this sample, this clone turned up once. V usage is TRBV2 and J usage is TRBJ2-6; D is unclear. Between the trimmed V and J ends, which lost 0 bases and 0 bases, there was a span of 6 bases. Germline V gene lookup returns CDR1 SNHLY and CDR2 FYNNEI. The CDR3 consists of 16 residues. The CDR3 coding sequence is TGTGCCAGCAGTGAAGCCCGCGGCTCTGGGGCCAACGTCCTGACTTTC. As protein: CASSEARGSGANVLTF.

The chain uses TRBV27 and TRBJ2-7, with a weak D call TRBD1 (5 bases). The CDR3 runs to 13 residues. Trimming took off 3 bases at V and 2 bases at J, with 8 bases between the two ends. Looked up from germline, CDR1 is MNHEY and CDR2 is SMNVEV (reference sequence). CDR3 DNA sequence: TGTGCCAGCAGTTTCCGACAGACCTACGAGCAGTACTTC. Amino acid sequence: CASSFRQTYEQYF.

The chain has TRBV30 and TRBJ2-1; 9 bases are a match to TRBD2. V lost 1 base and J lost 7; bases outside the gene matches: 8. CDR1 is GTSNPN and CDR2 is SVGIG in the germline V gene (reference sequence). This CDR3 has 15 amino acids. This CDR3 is CAWSEGTSLVNEQFF. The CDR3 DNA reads TGTGCCTGGAGTGAAGGGACTAGCTTGGTAAATGAGCAGTTCTTC.

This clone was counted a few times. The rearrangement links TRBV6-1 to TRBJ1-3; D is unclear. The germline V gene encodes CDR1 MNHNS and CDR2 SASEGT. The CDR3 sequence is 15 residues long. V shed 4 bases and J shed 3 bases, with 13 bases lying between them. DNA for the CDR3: TGTGCCAGCAGTGTACGGGGAGGAGATGGAAACACCATATATTTT. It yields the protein CASSVRGGDGNTIYF.

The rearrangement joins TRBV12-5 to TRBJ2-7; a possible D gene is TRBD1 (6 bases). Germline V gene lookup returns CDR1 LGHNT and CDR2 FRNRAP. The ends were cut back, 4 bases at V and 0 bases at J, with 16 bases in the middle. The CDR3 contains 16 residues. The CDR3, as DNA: TGTGCTAGTGGTTCGTTTCCAGGGGTTAGCTCCTACGAGCAGTACTTC. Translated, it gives CASGSFPGVSSYEQYF. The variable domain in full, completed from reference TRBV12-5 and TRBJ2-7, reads DARVTQTPRHKVTEMGQEVTMRCQPILGHNTVFWYRQTMMQGLELLAYFRNRAPLDDSGMPKDRFSAEMPDATLATLKIQPSEPRDSAVYFCASGSFPGVSSYEQYFGPGTRLTVT.